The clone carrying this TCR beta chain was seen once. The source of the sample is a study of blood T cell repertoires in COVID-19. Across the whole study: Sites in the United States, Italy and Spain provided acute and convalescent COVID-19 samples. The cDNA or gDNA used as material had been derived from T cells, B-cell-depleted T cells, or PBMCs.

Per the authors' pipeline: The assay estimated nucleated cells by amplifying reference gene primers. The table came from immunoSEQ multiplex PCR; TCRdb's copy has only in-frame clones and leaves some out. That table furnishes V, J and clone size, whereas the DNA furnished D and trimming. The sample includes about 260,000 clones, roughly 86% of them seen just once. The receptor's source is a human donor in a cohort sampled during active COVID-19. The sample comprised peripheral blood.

The CDR3 region has the DNA TGCGCCAGCAGCCTGCCGGGACTAGCTTTACACGAGCAGTACTTC. It specifies CASSLPGLALHEQYF. The rearrangement joins TRBV5-1 to TRBJ2-7; 9 bases match TRBD2. Germline loops: CDR1 SGHRS, CDR2 YFSETQ. The CDR3 sequence is 15 residues long. The V and J ends lost 4 bases and 5 bases, in that order; junction bases with no gene match: 10.